Below, 21 T cell receptor beta chains from the same sample are listed, as sequenced in a study of Graves' ophthalmopathy and Graves' hyperthyroidism. RNA transcripts provided the template for amplifying TCR beta CDR3 regions. RT-PCR with HTBI primers came first, then second-round multiplex PCR. TCRdb called the multiplex PCR reads again in MiXCR, with one record for every CDR3 protein. The sample carries 620,000 or so distinct CDR3 sequences, roughly 20% recorded once. Material for sequencing was peripheral blood. The receptors shown here come from a woman younger than 30 with stable Graves' hyperthyroidism. Some clones in this sample may be carry-over from other donors' samples.

This clonotype was counted ten times or more. The rearrangement links TRBV7-3 to TRBJ2-2, with D possibly matching TRBD2 (5 bases). V was shortened by 4 bases and J by 7 bases, with 13 bases between the two germline ends. The length of the CDR3 is 14 residues. Germline loops: CDR1 SGHTA, CDR2 FQGTGA. In nucleotides, the CDR3 is TGTGCCAGCAGCTCAGGAGGACGTTTCGGGGAGCTGTTTTTT. Protein product: CASSSGGRFGELFF.

This clonotype came up many times. This chain uses TRBV12-3 or TRBV12-4 with TRBJ2-7; possibly TRBD2 for D (5 bases). Between the trimmed V and J ends, which lost 1 base and 3 bases, there was a span of 7 bases. CDR3 length: 13 amino acids. CDR3 coding DNA: TGTGCCAGCAGTTTAGAGAGGGACTACGAGCAGTACTTC. Translating it yields CASSLERDYEQYF.

This clonotype occurred a few times. An end of the junction does not agree with germline; a read error may underlie this. The rearrangement joins TRBV20-1 to TRBJ1-3; D unclear. The CDR3 contains 15 residues. Germline V CDR1 and CDR2: DFQATT, SNEGSKA (reference sequence). CDR3 in DNA: TGCAGTGCTAGAGAGGCGGACTTCTCTGGAAACACTATATATTTT. It translates to CSAREADFSGNTIYF.

This clonotype was detected many times. Since a much larger clone is just one base distant, this may be a read error. CDR3 bases: TGTGCCAGCAATTTTCCGGGTGAGACCCAGTACTTC. Protein sequence: CASNFPGETQYF. This chain links TRBV12-3 or TRBV12-4 with TRBJ2-5, with D uncertain. This CDR3 is built from 12 residues. Deletions cut 7 bases from V and 5 bases from J, with 11 bases between.

This clonotype is a singleton in its sample. V gene TRBV12-3 or TRBV12-4 combines with J gene TRBJ2-5; 9 bases align to TRBD2. The V segment lost 4 bases and the J segment 3 bases; nucleotides outside the gene matches: 6. The CDR3 loop spans 15 amino acids. CDR3 loop: CASSSMRGGKETQYF. For the CDR3, the DNA is TGTGCCAGCAGTTCCATGCGGGGGGGCAAAGAGACCCAGTACTTC.

The sample holds many counts of this clonotype. The chain combines TRBV20-1 with TRBJ2-7; TRBD2 matches at 8 bases. The CDR3 is 12 residues long. CDR1 DFQATT and CDR2 SNEGSKA come from the germline V gene (reference sequence). Trimming cost V 7 bases and J 5 bases; bases outside gene matches: 7. In nucleotides, the CDR3 is TGCAGTGGTGCGAGCGGGGGAGACGAGCAGTACTTC. Translated, it gives CSGASGGDEQYF.

This clonotype was found many times. The chain joins TRBV12-3 or TRBV12-4 to TRBJ1-5, with 7 bases that match TRBD1. With 5 bases clipped from V and 7 bases from J, the junction kept 8 bases outside the gene matches. The CDR3 extends over 14 amino acids. DNA of the CDR3: TGTGCCAGCAGTCGCGACAGGGCTTCGCAGCCCCAGCATTTT. This gives the protein CASSRDRASQPQHF.

This clonotype was detected only once. The rearrangement joins TRBV6-2 or TRBV6-3 to TRBJ2-5; 9 bases agree with TRBD2. Per the germline V gene, CDR1 is MNHEY and CDR2 is SVGEGT. The CDR3 has 17 residues. V lost 4 bases to trimming and J lost 4 bases; unmatched junction nucleotides: 13. The DNA of the CDR3 is TGTGCCAGCAGTTCTCATCTTAGCGGGAGTTCAGGAGAGACCCAGTACTTC. It yields the protein CASSSHLSGSSGETQYF.

The V call is TRBV24-1, the J call TRBJ2-5, with D perhaps TRBD1 (6 bases). There are 16 residues in the CDR3. CDR1 KGHDR and CDR2 SFDVKD come from the germline V gene. The V gene lost 3 bases and the J gene lost 4 bases, with 17 bases spanning the gap. DNA of the CDR3: TGTGCCACCAGTGATCTGGGACATCAAGGCGGAGAGACCCAGTACTTC. This encodes CATSDLGHQGGETQYF.

The rearrangement uses TRBV6-1 and TRBJ1-1; unclear D gene. The germline V gene encodes CDR1 MNHNS and CDR2 SASEGT. The ends were cut back, 7 bases at V and 0 bases at J, with 6 bases in the middle. The CDR3 has 12 residues. CDR3 nucleotides: TGTGCCAGCAAAAGACTGAACACTGAAGCTTTCTTT. As protein: CASKRLNTEAFF.

The gene calls are TRBV7-2 and TRBJ1-1, with a tentative D call TRBD1 (5 bases). The V end was cut by 2 bases, the J end by 0 bases, with 10 bases between. Per germline, CDR1 SGHTA and CDR2 FQGNSA. This CDR3 has 15 amino acids. The CDR3 loop reads CASSLRGALNTEAFF. CDR3 coding DNA: TGTGCCAGCAGCTTAAGAGGGGCCCTGAACACTGAAGCTTTCTTT.

This clonotype was observed a few times. V and J are TRBV7-2 and TRBJ1-1; D perhaps matches TRBD1 (5 bases). Trimming removed 3 bases at V and 8 bases at J, with 16 bases between. CDR3 length equals 14 residues. CDR1 and CDR2 from the germline V gene are SGHTA and FQGNSA. CDR3 residues: CASSFMIGGREAFF. In nucleotides, the CDR3 is TGTGCCAGCAGCTTTATGATCGGGGGTAGGGAAGCTTTCTTT.

This clonotype was counted ten times or more. The chain combines TRBV30 with TRBJ1-6; D call uncertain. There are 13 residues in the CDR3. Trimming took off 1 base at V and 7 bases at J, with 8 bases between the two ends. Germline-derived CDR1 and CDR2 are GTSNPN and SVGIG (reference sequence). CDR3 DNA: TGTGCCTGGAGTGCCCTATCGAATTCACCCCTCCACTTT. It specifies CAWSALSNSPLHF.

At least ten counts were recorded for this clonotype. This chain joins TRBV19 and TRBJ1-5, with D perhaps TRBD1 (5 bases). The CDR3 has 15 amino acids. Trimming pared 2 bases from V and 4 bases from J, leaving 12 bases between. Looked up from germline, CDR1 is LNHDA and CDR2 is SQIVND (reference sequence). In DNA, the CDR3 is TGTGCCAGTAGTATAATCAGGGAGGTGAATCAGCCCCAGCATTTT. Protein sequence: CASSIIREVNQPQHF.

This clonotype has just a few counts. A single base separates this from a much larger clone, so it may be a read error. The chain uses TRBV20-1 and TRBJ2-7, with D perhaps matching TRBD1 (6 bases). The CDR3 spans 12 residues. Germline CDR1 reads DFQATT; CDR2 reads SNEGSKA (reference sequence). V lost 4 bases, J lost 3 bases, and 10 bases lay in between. The CDR3 is CSANGRGYEQYF. CDR3 bases: TGCAGTGCTAACGGCAGGGGCTACGAGCAGTACTTC.

This clonotype appeared many times. This chain uses TRBV4-1 with TRBJ1-5; D is possibly TRBD1 (5 bases). The germline gives CDR1 MGHRA, CDR2 YSYEKL. The V end lost 3 bases, the J end lost 5 bases, and 14 bases lay between the germline ends. The CDR3 totals 15 residues. Here the CDR3 reads CASSQGPGSHQPQHF. The CDR3 DNA reads TGCGCCAGCAGCCAGGGCCCAGGGTCCCATCAGCCCCAGCATTTT.

This clonotype appeared many times. V is TRBV6-1 and J is TRBJ1-2; D not certain. Germline V gene lookup returns CDR1 MNHNS and CDR2 SASEGT. The CDR3 contains 10 residues. Trimming took off 2 bases at V and 10 bases at J, with 5 bases between the two ends. The CDR3 protein is CASSETTYTF. The CDR3 coding sequence is TGTGCCAGCAGTGAAACGACCTACACCTTC.

V is TRBV5-1 and J is TRBJ1-5; no firm D call. Germline CDR1 SGHRS, CDR2 YFSETQ. V lost 0 bases and J 4 bases, leaving 8 bases between the germline ends. The CDR3 has 14 amino acids. CDR3 protein: CASSLAGQNQPQHF. For the CDR3, the DNA is TGCGCCAGCAGCTTGGCCGGGCAGAATCAGCCCCAGCATTTT.

The gene calls are TRBV5-5 and TRBJ2-7; TRBD1 matches 10 bases. Trimming removed 0 bases from V and 0 bases from J; junction bases left unmatched: 3. Germline loops: CDR1 SGHKS, CDR2 YYEKEE (reference sequence). The CDR3 is 16 residues long. The CDR3 DNA reads as TGTGCCAGCAGCTTGGAGGGACAGGGGTTCTCCTACGAGCAGTACTTC. The encoded protein is CASSLEGQGFSYEQYF.

This clonotype was counted many times. This chain joins TRBV27 and TRBJ1-2, with D perhaps matching TRBD1 (5 bases). The V and J ends lost 4 bases and 6 bases respectively, with 12 bases between them. Germline V gives CDR1 MNHEY, CDR2 SMNVEV (reference sequence). CDR3 size: 13 residues. CDR3 sequence: CASSSTGRNGYTF. The DNA for the CDR3 is TGTGCCAGCAGTTCAACAGGACGGAATGGCTACACCTTC.

This clonotype has a handful of counts. A much larger clone differs from this one at a single base, so this may be a read error. The J gene is TRBJ2-7, the V gene TRBV28, with D possibly matching TRBD1 (6 bases). Trimming took 11 bases from V and 2 from J, leaving 13 bases between them. The CDR3 has 12 residues. In germline, CDR1 is MDHEN, CDR2 SYDVKM. CDR3 amino acids: CAGTGYPYEQYF. The CDR3 nucleotides are TGTGCCGGCACAGGGTACCCCTACGAGCAGTACTTC.